Here is one TCR beta chain with its context. The data are from a study of T cell changes during pregnancy in multiple sclerosis. Germline CDR1 reads GTSNPN; CDR2 reads SVGIG (reference sequence). With 3 bases clipped from V and 5 bases from J, the junction kept 5 bases outside the gene matches. The CDR3 loop spans 14 amino acids. Generated by immunoSEQ multiplex PCR, the TCRdb table keeps only in-frame clones and is missing some. The sample includes roughly 56,000 clones, about 90% of them seen just once. The clonotype originates from a female donor in good health, enrolled as a control in a pregnancy study. The chain uses TRBV30 and TRBJ2-2, with TRBD1 identical over 8 bases. Sequenced here: CD4+ T cells from peripheral blood mononuclear cells, sampled after pregnancy. Here the CDR3 reads CAWRQGAVTGELFF. The DNA for the CDR3 is TGTGCCTGGAGGCAGGGGGCCGTAACCGGGGAGCTGTTTTTT.